A selection of T cell receptor beta chains follows, all from one sample in a study of blood T cell repertoires in COVID-19. Clones were sequenced by immunoSEQ multiplex PCR, and TCRdb holds only the in-frame ones, with some missing. The data show 150,000 to 200,000 clones, 89% seen once. Sequencing input: PBMCs or T cells enriched from blood (not recorded which). The receptors stem from a woman under 30 who had recovered from COVID-19. Both conserved end residues are part of each CDR3. The D gene is left open where the match is weak. For some rows the clone size is stated as once, few or many, or as a class when expanded; others skip it.

J: TRBJ1-5
D: TRBD1
size: .
V: TRBV13
DNA: TGTGCCAGCAGCTTAGGGCCACAGGGGGCGGGTCAGCCCCAGCATTTT
CDR3: CASSLGPQGAGQPQHF

J: TRBJ1-2
D: .
size: many
V: TRBV4-1
DNA: TGCGCCAGCAGCCAGACCCAGGGGATTCTCGACGACTATGGCTACACCTTC
CDR3: CASSQTQGILDDYGYTF

J: TRBJ2-1
D: .
size: .
V: TRBV5-4
DNA: TGTGCCAGCAGCTTGGGGGGAGGACTCAATGAGCAGTTCTTC
CDR3: CASSLGGGLNEQFF

J: TRBJ2-7
D: TRBD1
size: .
V: TRBV5-1
DNA: TGCGCCAGCAGCTCGACAGGGCGGCCCCCCTACGAGCAGTACTTC
CDR3: CASSSTGRPPYEQYF

J: TRBJ1-2
D: .
size: .
V: TRBV3-1/TRBV3-2
DNA: TGTGCCAGCAGCCAAGAGGAGTCGGTAATGGGCTATGGCTACACCTTC
CDR3: CASSQEESVMGYGYTF

J: TRBJ2-1
D: TRBD2
size: .
V: TRBV27
DNA: TGTGCCAGCAGGACCGGGCGGGAGGGATACAATGAGCAGTTCTTC
CDR3: CASRTGREGYNEQFF

J: TRBJ1-5
D: .
size: .
V: TRBV9
DNA: TGTGCCAGCAGCGTAGACGGGGTGGGTAGTCAGCCCCAGCATTTT
CDR3: CASSVDGVGSQPQHF

J: TRBJ2-2
D: .
size: .
V: TRBV19
DNA: TGTGCTACTAAGAGTGGAGCAGCGAACACCGGGGAGCTGTTTTTT
CDR3: CATKSGAANTGELFF

J: TRBJ2-7
D: TRBD2
size: .
V: TRBV4-3
DNA: TGCGCCAGCCTAGTTCTACGGGGGGGAAGCCGGGACGGCTACGAGCAGTACTTC
CDR3: CASLVLRGGSRDGYEQYF

J: TRBJ2-5
D: .
size: .
V: TRBV7-2
DNA: TGTGCCAGCAGCTCCTCATCCGGGGGTATAGAGACCCAGTACTTC
CDR3: CASSSSSGGIETQYF

J: TRBJ2-5
D: TRBD2
size: .
V: TRBV28
DNA: TGTGCCACCCGGGCTAGCGGGAGGGAGACCCAGTACTTC
CDR3: CATRASGRETQYF

J: TRBJ2-5
D: .
size: .
V: TRBV5-3
DNA: TGTGCCAGAAGCCTCGGGTTGGAGAATCCCGAGACCCAGTACTTC
CDR3: CARSLGLENPETQYF

J: TRBJ1-5
D: TRBD1
size: .
V: TRBV28
DNA: TGTGCCAGCACGACAGGGAATCAGCCCCAGCATTTT
CDR3: CASTTGNQPQHF

J: TRBJ2-7
D: .
size: .
V: TRBV5-8
DNA: TGTGCCAGCAGCTTGGTGATAGACTCCTACGAGCAGTACTTC
CDR3: CASSLVIDSYEQYF

J: TRBJ2-7
D: .
size: .
V: TRBV20-1
DNA: TGCAGTGCTACCTTTTCCTACGAGCAGTACTTC
CDR3: CSATFSYEQYF

J: TRBJ2-1
D: TRBD2
size: .
V: TRBV15
DNA: TGTGCCACCAGCACCCGACTAGCGGGAGGGAATGAGCAGTTCTTC
CDR3: CATSTRLAGGNEQFF

J: TRBJ2-2
D: TRBD1
size: .
V: TRBV27
DNA: TGTGCCAGCAGTCAGGGACAGGGAGGCACCGGGGAGCTGTTTTTT
CDR3: CASSQGQGGTGELFF

J: TRBJ2-1
D: TRBD1
size: .
V: TRBV7-9
DNA: TGTGCCAGCAGTCGATGGACAGGGTTTGGGTACAATGAGCAGTTCTTC
CDR3: CASSRWTGFGYNEQFF

J: TRBJ2-1
D: .
size: once
V: TRBV18
DNA: TGTGCCAGCTCACCTAAAGGGGCCAGCTCCTACAATGAGCAGTTCTTC
CDR3: CASSPKGASSYNEQFF

J: TRBJ2-7
D: .
size: .
V: TRBV27
DNA: TGTGCCAGCAGCTTCGGATCGTGGGCCAGCTCCTACGAGCAGTACTTC
CDR3: CASSFGSWASSYEQYF

J: TRBJ1-2
D: .
size: .
V: TRBV7-2
DNA: TGTGCCAGCAGCACCTCGAGGGGGACCTATGGCTACACCTTC
CDR3: CASSTSRGTYGYTF

J: TRBJ2-2
D: TRBD2
size: once
V: TRBV7-9
DNA: TGTGCCAGCAGCCAGACTAGCGGGAGCGTTACCGGGGAGCTGTTTTTT
CDR3: CASSQTSGSVTGELFF

J: TRBJ2-3
D: TRBD1
size: .
V: TRBV12-3/TRBV12-4
DNA: TGTGCCAGCAGTAGGGACAGGGGGGCGAAAAGTTTT
CDR3: CASSRDRGAKSF

J: TRBJ2-2
D: .
size: .
V: TRBV9
DNA: TGTGCCAGCAGGCGAGGAGTACCAAACACCGGGGAGCTGTTTTTT
CDR3: CASRRGVPNTGELFF

J: TRBJ2-7
D: TRBD2
size: once
V: TRBV4-2
DNA: TGTGCCAGCAGCCCCGGACTAGCCGCCTACGAGCAGTACTTC
CDR3: CASSPGLAAYEQYF

J: TRBJ2-7
D: TRBD1
size: .
V: TRBV6-6
DNA: TGTGCCAGCAAGCAACAGGGGACCACGGCCTACGAGCAGTACTTC
CDR3: CASKQQGTTAYEQYF

J: TRBJ2-7
D: TRBD1
size: .
V: TRBV19
DNA: TGTGCCAGTCTCGGACAGGGGCCATACGAGCAGTACTTC
CDR3: CASLGQGPYEQYF

J: TRBJ2-5
D: .
size: .
V: TRBV4-1
DNA: TGCGCCAGCAGCCAAGACTTTCAGACCCAGTACTTC
CDR3: CASSQDFQTQYF

J: TRBJ2-7
D: TRBD1
size: .
V: TRBV7-2
DNA: TGTGCCAGCAGCTTAGTAACCCGACAGGGTCCCGAGCAGTACTTC
CDR3: CASSLVTRQGPEQYF

J: TRBJ2-7
D: TRBD2
size: .
V: TRBV11-2
DNA: TGTGCCAGCAGCCCAACTAGCGGTGGCTCCTACGAGCAGTACTTC
CDR3: CASSPTSGGSYEQYF

J: TRBJ1-6
D: .
size: .
V: TRBV2
DNA: TGTGCCAGCAGCAGACAGCGTTCACCCCTCCACTTT
CDR3: CASSRQRSPLHF

J: TRBJ1-3
D: .
size: .
V: TRBV18
DNA: TGTGCCAGCTCACCATATGAAACGATTGGAGTGGGTAGCTCTGGAAACACCATATATTTT
CDR3: CASSPYETIGVGSSGNTIYF

J: TRBJ2-5
D: TRBD2
size: .
V: TRBV19
DNA: TGTGCCAGTAGTCTCAGACTAGCGGGAGCCCCCGGGGAGACCCAGTACTTC
CDR3: CASSLRLAGAPGETQYF

J: TRBJ1-1
D: TRBD1
size: .
V: TRBV29-1
DNA: TGCAGCGTTCAACCCGGGACAGGGGGAGTTTTGAACACTGAAGCTTTCTTT
CDR3: CSVQPGTGGVLNTEAFF

J: TRBJ2-1
D: TRBD2
size: .
V: TRBV9
DNA: TGTGCCAGCACACTAGGAGGAGCGGGATACAATGAGCAGTTCTTC
CDR3: CASTLGGAGYNEQFF

J: TRBJ1-1
D: TRBD1
size: .
V: TRBV28
DNA: TGTGCCAGCAGTTTAGGGACAGGGGTTGGGAACACTGAAGCTTTCTTT
CDR3: CASSLGTGVGNTEAFF

J: TRBJ1-1
D: .
size: few
V: TRBV6-4
DNA: TGTGCCAGCAGTGAAGGGGTTGGGAACACTGAAGCTTTCTTT
CDR3: CASSEGVGNTEAFF

J: TRBJ2-5
D: TRBD2
size: .
V: TRBV5-4
DNA: TGTGCCAGCAGCTACCCTAGCGGAAGGGGAGAGACCCAGTACTTC
CDR3: CASSYPSGRGETQYF

J: TRBJ1-3
D: .
size: .
V: TRBV4-2
DNA: TGTGCCAGCAGCCAAGAGCGGGGCCCTGGAAACACCATATATTTT
CDR3: CASSQERGPGNTIYF

J: TRBJ1-6
D: TRBD1
size: few
V: TRBV2
DNA: TGTGCCAGCAGGAAGACAGGGGTAAATTCACCCCTCCACTTT
CDR3: CASRKTGVNSPLHF

J: TRBJ2-1
D: .
size: once
V: TRBV27
DNA: TGTGCCAGCAGTATGTTGACAGGCGCCTACAATGAGCAGTTCTTC
CDR3: CASSMLTGAYNEQFF

J: TRBJ2-1
D: TRBD2
size: .
V: TRBV27
DNA: TGTGCCAGCAGTGCAAAGGGACTAGCGAACAATGAGCAGTTCTTC
CDR3: CASSAKGLANNEQFF

J: TRBJ2-3
D: .
size: .
V: TRBV5-1
DNA: TGCGCCAGCAGCTTGGACCCCCCTGCGGGCGGCTTGGATACGCAGTATTTT
CDR3: CASSLDPPAGGLDTQYF

J: TRBJ2-5
D: TRBD1
size: .
V: TRBV5-1
DNA: TGCGCCAGCAGCCCGGGACAGGGGAGCCAAGAGACCCAGTACTTC
CDR3: CASSPGQGSQETQYF

J: TRBJ1-4
D: .
size: once
V: TRBV5-6
DNA: TGTGCCAGCAGCTTCAGTGAAAAACTGTTTTTT
CDR3: CASSFSEKLFF

J: TRBJ2-1
D: TRBD1
size: .
V: TRBV7-8
DNA: TGTGCCAGCAGCCTAGGACAGGGGGTTAAACATGAGCAGTTCTTC
CDR3: CASSLGQGVKHEQFF

J: TRBJ2-7
D: .
size: .
V: TRBV2
DNA: TGTGCCAGCAGTGATGACAGCTTGGCTTACGGGCAGTACTTC
CDR3: CASSDDSLAYGQYF

J: TRBJ1-4
D: .
size: .
V: TRBV19
DNA: TGTGCCAGTAGTCATCTCAGAAATGAAAAACTGTTTTTT
CDR3: CASSHLRNEKLFF

J: TRBJ1-5
D: .
size: .
V: TRBV3-1/TRBV3-2
DNA: TGTGCCAGCACCCCCAGGAATTTGGCCTCACAGCCCCAGCATTTT
CDR3: CASTPRNLASQPQHF

J: TRBJ2-2
D: .
size: once
V: TRBV7-3
DNA: TGTGCCAGCAGCTTATTTGGGGGGAGCGGGCCGAACACCGGGGAGCTGTTTTTT
CDR3: CASSLFGGSGPNTGELFF

J: TRBJ1-5
D: .
size: few
V: TRBV29-1
DNA: TGCAGCGTTGGGCGGGACAATCAGCCCCAGCATTTT
CDR3: CSVGRDNQPQHF

J: TRBJ2-4
D: TRBD1
size: .
V: TRBV19
DNA: TGTGCCAGTAGTCGAAAGGGACAGGCTTCAGCCAAAAACATTCAGTACTTC
CDR3: CASSRKGQASAKNIQYF

J: TRBJ2-5
D: TRBD2
size: few
V: TRBV29-1
DNA: TGCAGCGCGAAAGCGGGAGCAGAGACCCAGTACTTC
CDR3: CSAKAGAETQYF